This T cell receptor beta chain was obtained from a study of blood T cells in healthy people across ages. With a J-beta primer mix and a sample-barcoded 5' primer, a second PCR ran roughly 6 to 11 cycles. Individual samples furnished no less than 2.5 million CDR3-containing paired-end reads apiece. TCRdb independently ran MiXCR on the 5' RACE reads; one entry per CDR3 protein. Here the sample spans 1.5 million to 2 million distinct CDR3 sequences, roughly 50% being singletons. General observations from the study: TCR beta diversity tracked closely with naive T cell percentage. CMV infection status of these donors was not known.

This clonotype occurred once. The antigen remains unidentified. The CDR3 is 16 residues long. Germline assignment: CDR1 DFQATT and CDR2 SNEGSKA (reference sequence). J lost 2 bases, V lost 4 bases, and 5 bases had no gene match. The chain is built from TRBV20-1 and TRBJ2-3, with TRBD2 matching over 14 bases. The TCR comes from a woman between 35 and 50 years old in good health. Sequenced: blood. The CDR3 protein is CSAKGLAGVPTDTQYF. DNA of the CDR3: TGCAGTGCTAAGGGACTAGCGGGAGTCCCCACAGATACGCAGTATTTT.